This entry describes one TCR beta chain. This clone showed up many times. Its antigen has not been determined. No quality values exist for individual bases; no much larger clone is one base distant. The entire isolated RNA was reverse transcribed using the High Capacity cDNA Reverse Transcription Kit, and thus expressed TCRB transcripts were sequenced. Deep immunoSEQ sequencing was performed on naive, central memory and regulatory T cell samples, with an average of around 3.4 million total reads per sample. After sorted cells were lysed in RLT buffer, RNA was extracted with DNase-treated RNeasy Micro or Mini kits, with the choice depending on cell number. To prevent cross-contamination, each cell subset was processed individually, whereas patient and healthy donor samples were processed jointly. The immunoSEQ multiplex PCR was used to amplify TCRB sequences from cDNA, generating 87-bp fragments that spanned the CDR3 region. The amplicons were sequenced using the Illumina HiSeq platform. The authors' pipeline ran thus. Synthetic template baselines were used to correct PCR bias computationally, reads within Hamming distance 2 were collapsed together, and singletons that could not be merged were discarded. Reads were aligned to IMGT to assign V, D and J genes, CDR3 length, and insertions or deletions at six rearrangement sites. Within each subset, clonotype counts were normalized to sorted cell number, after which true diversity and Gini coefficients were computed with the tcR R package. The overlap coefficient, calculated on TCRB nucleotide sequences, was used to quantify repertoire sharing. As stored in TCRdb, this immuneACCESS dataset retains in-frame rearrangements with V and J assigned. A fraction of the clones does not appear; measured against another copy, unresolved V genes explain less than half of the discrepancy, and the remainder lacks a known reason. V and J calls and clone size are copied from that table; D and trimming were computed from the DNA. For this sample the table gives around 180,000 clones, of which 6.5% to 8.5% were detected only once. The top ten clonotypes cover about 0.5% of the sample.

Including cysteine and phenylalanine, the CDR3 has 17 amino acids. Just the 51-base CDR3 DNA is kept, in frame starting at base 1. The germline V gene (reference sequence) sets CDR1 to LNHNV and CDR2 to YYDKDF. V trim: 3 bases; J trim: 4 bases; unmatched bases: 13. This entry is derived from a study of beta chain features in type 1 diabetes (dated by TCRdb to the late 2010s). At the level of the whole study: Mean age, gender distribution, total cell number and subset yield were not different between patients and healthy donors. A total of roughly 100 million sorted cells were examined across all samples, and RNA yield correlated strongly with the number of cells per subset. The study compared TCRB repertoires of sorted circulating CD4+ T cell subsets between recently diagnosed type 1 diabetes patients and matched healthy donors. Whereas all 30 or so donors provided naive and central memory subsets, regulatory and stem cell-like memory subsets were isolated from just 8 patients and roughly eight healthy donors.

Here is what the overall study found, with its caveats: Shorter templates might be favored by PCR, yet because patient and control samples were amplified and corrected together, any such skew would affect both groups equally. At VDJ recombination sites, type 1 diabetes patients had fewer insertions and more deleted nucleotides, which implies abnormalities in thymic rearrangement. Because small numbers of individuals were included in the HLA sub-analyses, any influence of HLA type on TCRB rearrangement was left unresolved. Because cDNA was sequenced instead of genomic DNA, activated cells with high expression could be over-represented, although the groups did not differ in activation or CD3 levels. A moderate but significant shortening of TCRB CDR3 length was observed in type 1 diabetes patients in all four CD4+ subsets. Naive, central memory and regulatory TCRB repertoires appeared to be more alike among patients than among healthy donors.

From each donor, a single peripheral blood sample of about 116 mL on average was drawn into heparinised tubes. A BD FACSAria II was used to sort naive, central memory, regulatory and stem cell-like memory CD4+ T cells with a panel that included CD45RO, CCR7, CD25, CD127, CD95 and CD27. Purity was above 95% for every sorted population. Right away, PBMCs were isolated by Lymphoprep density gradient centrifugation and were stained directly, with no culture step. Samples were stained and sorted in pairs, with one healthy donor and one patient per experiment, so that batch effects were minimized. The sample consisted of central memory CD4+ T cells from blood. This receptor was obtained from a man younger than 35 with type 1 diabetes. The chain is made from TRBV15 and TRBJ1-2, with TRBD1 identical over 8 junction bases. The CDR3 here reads CATSRRGTGRFVYGYTF. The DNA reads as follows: TGTGCCACCAGCAGGCGAGGGACAGGCCGTTTCGTCTATGGCTACACCTTC.